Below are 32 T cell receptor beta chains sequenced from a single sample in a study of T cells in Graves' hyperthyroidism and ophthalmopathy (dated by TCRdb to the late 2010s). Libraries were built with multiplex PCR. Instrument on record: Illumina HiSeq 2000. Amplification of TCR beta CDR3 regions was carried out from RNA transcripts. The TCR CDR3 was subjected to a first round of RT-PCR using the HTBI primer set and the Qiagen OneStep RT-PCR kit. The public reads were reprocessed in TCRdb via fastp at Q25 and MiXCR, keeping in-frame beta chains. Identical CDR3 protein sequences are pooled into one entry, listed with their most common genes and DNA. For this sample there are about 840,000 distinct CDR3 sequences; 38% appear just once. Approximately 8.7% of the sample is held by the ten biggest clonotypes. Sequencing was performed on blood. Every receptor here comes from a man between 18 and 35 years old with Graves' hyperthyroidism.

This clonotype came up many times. The CDR3 coding sequence is TGTGCCAGCAGCTTAGAACAGGGGGAAGAGACCCAGTACTTC. Protein product: CASSLEQGEETQYF. The rearrangement links TRBV13 to TRBJ2-5; 8 nucleotides line up with TRBD1. The length of the CDR3 is 14 residues. Germline assignment: CDR1 PRHDT and CDR2 FYEKMQ (reference sequence). V lost 1 base and J lost 3; bases outside the gene matches: 1.

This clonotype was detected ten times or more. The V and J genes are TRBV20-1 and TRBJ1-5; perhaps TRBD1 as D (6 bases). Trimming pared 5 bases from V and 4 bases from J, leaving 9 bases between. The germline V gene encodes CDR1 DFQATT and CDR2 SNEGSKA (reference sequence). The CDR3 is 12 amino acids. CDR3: CSAAGENQPQHF. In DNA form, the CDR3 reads TGCAGTGCTGCAGGGGAAAATCAGCCCCAGCATTTT.

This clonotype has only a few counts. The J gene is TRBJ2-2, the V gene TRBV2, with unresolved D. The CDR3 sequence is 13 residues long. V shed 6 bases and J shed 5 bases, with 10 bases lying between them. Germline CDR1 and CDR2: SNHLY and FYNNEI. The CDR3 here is CASSPIGTGELFF. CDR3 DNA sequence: TGTGCCAGCAGCCCGATCGGTACCGGGGAGCTGTTTTTT.

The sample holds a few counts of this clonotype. CDR3 sequence (DNA): TGTGCCAGCAGCTCGCCCATCCGGGACAGACTTAACTATGGCTACACCTTC. It yields the protein CASSSPIRDRLNYGYTF. V and J are TRBV2 and TRBJ1-2; TRBD1 matches at 7 bases. This CDR3 has 17 residues. The V gene end was trimmed by 6 bases and the J gene end by 1 base; junction bases not matched to a gene: 14. Germline values: CDR1 SNHLY, CDR2 FYNNEI.

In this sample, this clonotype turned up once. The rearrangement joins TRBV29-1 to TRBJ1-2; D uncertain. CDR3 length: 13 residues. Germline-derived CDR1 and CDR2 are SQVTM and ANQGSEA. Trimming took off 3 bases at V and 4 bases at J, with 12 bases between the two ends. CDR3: CSVDGNSLYGYTF. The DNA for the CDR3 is TGCAGCGTTGATGGGAATAGCCTCTATGGCTACACCTTC.

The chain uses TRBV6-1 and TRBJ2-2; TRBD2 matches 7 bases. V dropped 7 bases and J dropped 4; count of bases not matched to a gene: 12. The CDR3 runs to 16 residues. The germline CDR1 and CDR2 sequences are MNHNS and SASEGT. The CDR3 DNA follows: TGTGCCAGCACCCTGCAGGCGGGAGATATCACCGGGGAGCTGTTTTTT. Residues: CASTLQAGDITGELFF.

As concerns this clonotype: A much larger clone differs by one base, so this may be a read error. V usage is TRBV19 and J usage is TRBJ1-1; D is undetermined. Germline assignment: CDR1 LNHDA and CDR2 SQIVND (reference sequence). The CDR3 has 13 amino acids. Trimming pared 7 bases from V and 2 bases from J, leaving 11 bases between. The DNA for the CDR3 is TGTGCCAGTAATAGGGAGGCCAACACTGAAGCTTTCTTT. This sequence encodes CASNREANTEAFF. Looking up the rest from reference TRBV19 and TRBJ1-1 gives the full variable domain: DGGITQSPKYLFRKEGQNVTLSCEQNLNHDAMYWYRQDPGQGLRLIYYSQIVNDFQKGDIAEGYSVSREKKESFPLTVTSAQKNPTAFYLCASNREANTEAFFGQGTRLTVV.

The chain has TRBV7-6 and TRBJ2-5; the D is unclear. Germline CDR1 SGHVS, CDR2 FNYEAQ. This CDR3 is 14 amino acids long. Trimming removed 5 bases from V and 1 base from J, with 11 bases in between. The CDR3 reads CASSIEPAQETQYF. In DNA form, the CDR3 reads TGTGCCAGCAGCATCGAGCCTGCCCAAGAGACCCAGTACTTC. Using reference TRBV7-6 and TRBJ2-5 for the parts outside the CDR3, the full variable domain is GAGVSQSPRYKVTKRGQDVALRCDPISGHVSLYWYRQALGQGPEFLTYFNYEAQQDKSGLPNDRFSAERPEGSISTLTIQRTEQRDSAMYRCASSIEPAQETQYFGPGTRLLVL.

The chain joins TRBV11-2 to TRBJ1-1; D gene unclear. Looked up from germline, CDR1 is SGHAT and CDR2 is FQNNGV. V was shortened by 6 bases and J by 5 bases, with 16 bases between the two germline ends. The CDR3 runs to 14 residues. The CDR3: CASSYTSRGTEAFF. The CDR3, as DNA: TGTGCCAGCAGTTACACCTCGCGCGGGACTGAAGCTTTCTTT.

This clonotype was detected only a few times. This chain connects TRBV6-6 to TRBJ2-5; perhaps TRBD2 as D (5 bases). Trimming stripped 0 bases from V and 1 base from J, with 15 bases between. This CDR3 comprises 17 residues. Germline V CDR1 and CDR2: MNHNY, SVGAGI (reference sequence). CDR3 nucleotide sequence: TGTGCCAGCAGTTACTCGAGTGGACTTTACGTCCAAGAGACCCAGTACTTC. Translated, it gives CASSYSSGLYVQETQYF.

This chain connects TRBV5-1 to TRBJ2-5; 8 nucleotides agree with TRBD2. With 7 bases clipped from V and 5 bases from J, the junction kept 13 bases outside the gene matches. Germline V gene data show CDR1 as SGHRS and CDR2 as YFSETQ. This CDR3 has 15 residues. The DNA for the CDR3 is TGCGCCAGCGCCCCGGAAAGCGGGAGTGTGGAGACCCAGTACTTC. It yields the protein CASAPESGSVETQYF.

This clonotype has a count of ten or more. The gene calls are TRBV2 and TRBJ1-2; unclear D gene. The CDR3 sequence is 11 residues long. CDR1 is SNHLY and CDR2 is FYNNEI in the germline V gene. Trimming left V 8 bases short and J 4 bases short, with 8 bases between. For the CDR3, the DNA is TGTGCCAGCGGGGATGTCTATGGCTACACCTTC. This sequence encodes CASGDVYGYTF.

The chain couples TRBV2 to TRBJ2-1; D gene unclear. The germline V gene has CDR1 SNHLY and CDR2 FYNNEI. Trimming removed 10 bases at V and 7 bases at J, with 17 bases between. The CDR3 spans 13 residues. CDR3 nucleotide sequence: TGTGCCACCTCGACCCGCGAATTAAATGAGCAGTTCTTC. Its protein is CATSTRELNEQFF.

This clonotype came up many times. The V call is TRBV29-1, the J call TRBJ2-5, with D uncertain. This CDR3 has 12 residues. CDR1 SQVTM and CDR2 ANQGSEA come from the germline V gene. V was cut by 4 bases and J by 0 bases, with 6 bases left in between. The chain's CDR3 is CSVGAYQETQYF. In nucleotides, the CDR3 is TGCAGCGTTGGGGCGTACCAAGAGACCCAGTACTTC.

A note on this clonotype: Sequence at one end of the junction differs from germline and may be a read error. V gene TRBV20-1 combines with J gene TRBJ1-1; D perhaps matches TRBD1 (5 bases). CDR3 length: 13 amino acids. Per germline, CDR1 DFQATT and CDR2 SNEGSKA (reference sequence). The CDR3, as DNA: TGCAGTGCTAGGGCAGGGTCGAACACTGAAGCTTCCTTT. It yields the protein CSARAGSNTEASF.

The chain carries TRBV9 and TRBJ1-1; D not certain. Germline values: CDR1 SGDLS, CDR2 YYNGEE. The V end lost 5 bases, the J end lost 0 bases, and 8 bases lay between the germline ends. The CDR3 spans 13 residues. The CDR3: CASSLWMNTEAFF. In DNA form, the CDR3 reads TGTGCCAGCAGTTTGTGGATGAACACTGAAGCTTTCTTT. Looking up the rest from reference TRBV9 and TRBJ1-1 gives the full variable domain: DSGVTQTPKHLITATGQRVTLRCSPRSGDLSVYWYQQSLDQGLQFLIQYYNGEERAKGNILERFSAQQFPDLHSELNLSSLELGDSALYFCASSLWMNTEAFFGQGTRLTVV.

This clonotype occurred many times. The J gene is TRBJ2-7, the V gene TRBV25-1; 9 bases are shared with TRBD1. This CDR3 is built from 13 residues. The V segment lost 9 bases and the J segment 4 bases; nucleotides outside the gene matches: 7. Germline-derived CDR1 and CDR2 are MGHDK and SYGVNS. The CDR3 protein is CASPGTGMYEQYF. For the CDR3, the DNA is TGTGCCAGTCCCGGGACAGGGATGTACGAGCAGTACTTC.

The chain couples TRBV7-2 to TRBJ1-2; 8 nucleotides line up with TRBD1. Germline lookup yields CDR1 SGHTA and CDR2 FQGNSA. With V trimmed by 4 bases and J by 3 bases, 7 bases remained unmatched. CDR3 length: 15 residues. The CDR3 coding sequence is TGTGCCAGCAGCTACGGACAGGGAAGGGACTATGGCTACACCTTC. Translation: CASSYGQGRDYGYTF.

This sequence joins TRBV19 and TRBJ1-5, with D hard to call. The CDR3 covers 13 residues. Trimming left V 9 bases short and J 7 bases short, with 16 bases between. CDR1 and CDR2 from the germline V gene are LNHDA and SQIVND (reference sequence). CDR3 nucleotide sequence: TGTGCCAGCAGTTGGGAAGCACCCCAGCCCCAGCATTTT. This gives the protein CASSWEAPQPQHF.

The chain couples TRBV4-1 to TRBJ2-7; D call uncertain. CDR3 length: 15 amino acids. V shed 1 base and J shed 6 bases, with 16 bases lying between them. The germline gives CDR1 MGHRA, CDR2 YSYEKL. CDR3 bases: TGCGCCAGCAGCCAAGCTTTCCTCGAACCTGGCGAGCAGTACTTC. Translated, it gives CASSQAFLEPGEQYF.

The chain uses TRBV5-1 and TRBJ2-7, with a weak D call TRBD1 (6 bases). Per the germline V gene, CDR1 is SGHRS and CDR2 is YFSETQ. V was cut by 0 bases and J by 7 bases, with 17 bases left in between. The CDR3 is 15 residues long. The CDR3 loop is CASSLERGSLREQYF. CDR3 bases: TGCGCCAGCAGCTTGGAAAGGGGGAGTCTACGGGAGCAGTACTTC. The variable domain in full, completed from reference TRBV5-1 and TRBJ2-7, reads KAGVTQTPRYLIKTRGQQVTLSCSPISGHRSVSWYQQTPGQGLQFLFEYFSETQRNKGNFPGRFSGRQFSNSRSEMNVSTLELGDSALYLCASSLERGSLREQYFGPGTRLTVT.

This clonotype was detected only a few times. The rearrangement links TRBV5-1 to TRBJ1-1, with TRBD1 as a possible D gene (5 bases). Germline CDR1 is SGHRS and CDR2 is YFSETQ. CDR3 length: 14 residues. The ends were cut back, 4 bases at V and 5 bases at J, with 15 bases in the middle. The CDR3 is CASSPQSQGTEAFF. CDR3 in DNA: TGCGCCAGCAGCCCCCAGTCCCAGGGAACTGAAGCTTTCTTT.

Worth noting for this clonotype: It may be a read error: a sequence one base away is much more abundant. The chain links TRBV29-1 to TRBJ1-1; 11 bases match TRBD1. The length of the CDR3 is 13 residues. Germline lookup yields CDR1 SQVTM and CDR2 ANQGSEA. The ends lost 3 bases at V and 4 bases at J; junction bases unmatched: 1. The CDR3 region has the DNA TGCAGCGTTGACGGGACAGGGGGCACTGAAGCTTTCTTT. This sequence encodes CSVDGTGGTEAFF.

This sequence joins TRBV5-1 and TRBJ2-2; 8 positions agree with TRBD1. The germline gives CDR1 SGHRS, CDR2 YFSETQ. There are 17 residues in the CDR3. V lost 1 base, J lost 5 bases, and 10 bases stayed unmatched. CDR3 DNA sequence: TGCGCCAGCAGCTTGACAGGGGGTTTGCAGAGTACCGGGGAGCTGTTTTTT. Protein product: CASSLTGGLQSTGELFF.

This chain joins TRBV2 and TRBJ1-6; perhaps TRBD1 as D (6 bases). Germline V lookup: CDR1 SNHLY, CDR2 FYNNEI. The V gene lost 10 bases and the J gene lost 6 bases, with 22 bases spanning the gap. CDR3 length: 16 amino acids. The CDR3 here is CATRAGVGAGNSPLHF. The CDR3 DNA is TGTGCCACCCGGGCAGGGGTCGGGGCGGGTAATTCACCCCTCCACTTT.

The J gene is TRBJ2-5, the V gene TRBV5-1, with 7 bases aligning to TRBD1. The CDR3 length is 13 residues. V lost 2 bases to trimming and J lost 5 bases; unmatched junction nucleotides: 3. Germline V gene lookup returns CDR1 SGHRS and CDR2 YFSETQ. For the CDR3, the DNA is TGCGCCAGCAGCTTACAGGGGTACGAGACCCAGTACTTC. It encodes CASSLQGYETQYF.

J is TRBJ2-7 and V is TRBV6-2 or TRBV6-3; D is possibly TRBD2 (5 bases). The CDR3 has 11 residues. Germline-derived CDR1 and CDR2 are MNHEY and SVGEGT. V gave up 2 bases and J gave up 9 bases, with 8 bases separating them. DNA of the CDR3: TGTGCCAGCAGTTACGGAGGCGTGCAGTACTTC. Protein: CASSYGGVQYF.

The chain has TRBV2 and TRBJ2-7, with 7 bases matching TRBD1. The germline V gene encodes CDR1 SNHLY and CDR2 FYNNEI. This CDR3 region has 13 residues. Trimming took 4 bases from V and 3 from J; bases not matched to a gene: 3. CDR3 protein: CASSVYRGYEQYF. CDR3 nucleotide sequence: TGTGCCAGCAGTGTCTACAGGGGCTACGAGCAGTACTTC.

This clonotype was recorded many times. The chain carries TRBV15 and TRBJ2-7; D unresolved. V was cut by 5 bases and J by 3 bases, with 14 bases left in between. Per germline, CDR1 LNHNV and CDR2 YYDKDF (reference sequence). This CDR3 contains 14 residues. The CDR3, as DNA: TGTGCCACCAGCCTCAATTGGGATCGCTACGAGCAGTACTTC. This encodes CATSLNWDRYEQYF.

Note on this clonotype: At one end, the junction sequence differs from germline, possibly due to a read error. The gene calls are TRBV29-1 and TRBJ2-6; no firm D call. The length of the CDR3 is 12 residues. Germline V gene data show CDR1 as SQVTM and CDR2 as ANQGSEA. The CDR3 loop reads CSVEGRLNTEAF. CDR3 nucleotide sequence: TGCAGCGTTGAAGGACGGTTGAACACTGAAGCTTTC.

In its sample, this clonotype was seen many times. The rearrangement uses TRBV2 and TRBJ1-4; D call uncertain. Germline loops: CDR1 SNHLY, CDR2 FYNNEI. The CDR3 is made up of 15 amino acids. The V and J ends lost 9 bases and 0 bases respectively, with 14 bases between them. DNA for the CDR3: TGTGCCAGGCGAGAAGGTCCTGCAACTAATGAAAAACTGTTTTTT. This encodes CARREGPATNEKLFF.

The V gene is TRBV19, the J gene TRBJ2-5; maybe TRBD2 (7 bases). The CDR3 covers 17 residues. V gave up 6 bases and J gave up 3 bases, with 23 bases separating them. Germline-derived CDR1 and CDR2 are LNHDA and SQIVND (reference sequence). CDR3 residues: CASSPSPKGGGEETQYF. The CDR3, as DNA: TGTGCCAGTAGCCCCTCCCCCAAAGGGGGGGGAGAAGAGACCCAGTACTTC.